The clone carrying this T cell receptor (beta chain) occurred a few times. Its matching antigen is unknown. TCRdb reprocessed the 5' RACE reads with MiXCR, giving one entry per CDR3 protein. In the table there are about 470,000 distinct CDR3 sequences, 18% of which are singletons. These data come from a study of T-cell memory formation after mild COVID-19. Study observations and caveats: There were some responding clones in pre-infection memory, which suggested that cross-reactive memory had joined. Later expanders leaned toward CD4+, whereas clones contracting from day 15 to 85 were balanced CD4/CD8. Mainly in CM and EM were contracting CD4+ clones; CD8+ were in EMRA.

V lost 6 bases, J lost 5 bases, and 10 bases lay in between. The CDR3 is made up of 12 amino acids. The chain joins TRBV12-3 or TRBV12-4 to TRBJ2-5; no clear D. The source of this sequence is an adult woman who had mild COVID-19 (a few samples of this study predate the infection). Cell type and time point are not known. Sequenced input: PBMCs or a T cell subset sorted from them (not recorded which). As DNA, the CDR3 is TGTGCCAGCAGGCGGATTGCGGAGACCCAGTACTTC. Translation: CASRRIAETQYF.